The 3 T cell receptor beta chains below come from one sample, sequenced in a study of T cell changes during pregnancy in multiple sclerosis. Method: immunoSEQ multiplex PCR; TCRdb's copy keeps in-frame clones and lacks some. The sample yields about 93,000 clones, around 94% seen once. Specimen: peripheral blood, collected after pregnancy. These receptors originate from a female donor with multiple sclerosis, enrolled in a pregnancy study.

Turning to this clone: Other nucleotide sequences in the sample specify the same CDR3. The CDR3 DNA reads TGTGCCAGCAGTTCGGGACAGGGCAATCAGCCCCAGCATTTT. Its translation is CASSSGQGNQPQHF. V gene TRBV5-6 combines with J gene TRBJ1-5, with TRBD1 matching over 8 bases. CDR3 length: 14 amino acids. Germline trimming cut 5 bases from V and 2 bases from J; bases unmatched to any gene: 3. Germline V gene sequence: CDR1 SGHDT, CDR2 YYEEEE.

The chain uses TRBV5-6 and TRBJ1-2; 10 bases align to TRBD1. From germline, CDR1 is SGHDT and CDR2 YYEEEE. The CDR3 is 16 amino acids. V lost 2 bases, J lost 3 bases, and 7 bases stayed unmatched. The CDR3 DNA sequence: TGTGCCAGCAGCTTCGGGACAGGGGCTAGCGACTATGGCTACACCTTC. It is translated as CASSFGTGASDYGYTF.

This clone was recorded only once. The chain uses TRBV27 and TRBJ2-7, with TRBD1 matching over 8 bases. This CDR3 has 15 residues. Per germline, CDR1 MNHEY and CDR2 SMNVEV (reference sequence). Germline trimming cut 4 bases from V and 0 bases from J; bases unmatched to any gene: 5. The CDR3 loop is CASSSPGQGSYEQYF. DNA for the CDR3: TGTGCCAGCAGTTCCCCCGGACAGGGCTCCTACGAGCAGTACTTC.